This section outlines one TCR beta chain sequence together with its context. CDR3 size: 14 residues. V was trimmed by 3 bases and J by 10 bases, leaving 16 bases between them. Germline V gene sequence: CDR1 SNHLY, CDR2 FYNNEI. These data belong to a study of T cell responses to AZD1222 COVID-19 vaccine. Profiling relied on immunoSEQ multiplex PCR, and the TCRdb table lists in-frame clones only, not all of them. The sample yields approximately 170,000 clones, about 83% seen once. Material: peripheral blood, obtained 28 days after the second AZD1222 dose. The V gene is TRBV2, the J gene TRBJ2-1; perhaps TRBD2 as D (6 bases). The clonotype was recovered from an adult who received the AZD1222 COVID-19 vaccine. CDR3 nucleotide sequence: TGTGCCAGCAGTGACCCGGGACTCGGGGTAGAGCAGTTCTTC. This encodes CASSDPGLGVEQFF.